Reported below is one TCR beta chain. Its antigen is as yet unknown. There were healthy Caucasian individuals from Russia, aged roughly 6 to 90, serving as donors. The source of the sample is a study of blood T cells in healthy people across ages. Study results and limitations: A strong correlation was seen between TCR beta diversity and naive T cell percentage. No conclusive comparison of naive versus antigen-experienced cells was possible with unsorted PBMCs. Age advanced and TCR beta diversity per million T cells fell, roughly linearly.

The use of a sample-barcoded 5' primer and a J-beta primer mix characterized a second PCR of about 7 to 12 cycles. TCRdb processed the 5' RACE reads anew with MiXCR; each CDR3 protein has one entry. The sample shows just over 800,000 distinct CDR3 sequences, 55% to 65% of them seen only once. The source of this sequence is a man aged 25 to 40 in good health. The source material was blood.

The CDR3 DNA sequence: TGTGCCAGCAGGAGACAGGCGTTAAGCTCTGGGGCCAACGTCCTGACTTTC. This translates into CASRRQALSSGANVLTF. This chain links TRBV6-1 with TRBJ2-6, with a weak D call TRBD1 (6 bases). CDR1 is MNHNS, CDR2 SASEGT, per germline. V dropped 6 bases and J dropped 0 bases, with 15 bases sitting between them. The CDR3 has 17 residues.